This T cell receptor (beta chain) stems from a study of shared clonotypes between healthy human individuals. Study at large: A couple of women and three men aged 18 to 49 made up the donors. Study-wide findings and caveats: Non-shared clonotypes displayed generation probabilities falling below those of clonotypes present in all four donors.

Deletions cut 5 bases from V and 4 bases from J, with 12 bases between. Germline V gene lookup returns CDR1 MNHEY and CDR2 SMNVEV (reference sequence). This CDR3 contains 13 residues. The assay was immunoSEQ multiplex PCR, and TCRdb's table has in-frame clones only and misses some. The profile shows 850,000 to 1,200,000 clones, around 76% of them singletons. In regard to this clone: Its antigen is still unknown.

This clonotype was obtained from a man between 18 and 29 years old in good health. The sequencing sample was made of memory CD4+ T cells sorted from blood. Regarding subset: CD45RA-negative fraction. The rearrangement links TRBV27 to TRBJ2-7; D might be TRBD2 (6 bases). The CDR3 DNA is TGTGCCAGCAGTCGACGGAGGGAATACGAGCAGTACTTC. Protein sequence: CASSRRREYEQYF.